What follows are 17 T cell receptor beta chains derived from one specimen sequenced in a study of blood T cell repertoires in COVID-19. Profiled with immunoSEQ multiplex PCR; TCRdb holds only in-frame clones, not every one. This sample has 270,000 or so clones, with 65% to 90% found just once. The material sequenced was peripheral blood. The receptor source for this set is a woman aged 60-70 years with active or convalescent COVID-19.

V usage is TRBV14 and J usage is TRBJ1-2; maybe TRBD1 (6 bases). CDR1 and CDR2 from the germline V gene are SGHDN and FVKESK. The CDR3 sequence is 15 residues long. V dropped 4 bases and J dropped 3 bases, with 15 bases sitting between them. The CDR3 loop is CASSRASQGYYGYTF. In nucleotides, the CDR3 is TGTGCCAGCAGCCGCGCGTCACAGGGATACTATGGCTACACCTTC.

The J gene is TRBJ2-2, the V gene TRBV5-4; the match to TRBD1 covers 7 bases. This CDR3 has 14 residues. Germline V CDR1 and CDR2: SGHNT, YYREEE (reference sequence). Trimming cost V 5 bases and J 8 bases; bases outside gene matches: 9. CDR3 amino acids: CASRGDREWGELFF. As DNA, the CDR3 is TGTGCCAGCAGGGGTGACAGGGAATGGGGGGAGCTGTTTTTT.

This CDR3 is CASSADRGHNEKLFF. For the CDR3, the DNA is TGTGCCAGCAGCGCGGACAGGGGACATAATGAAAAACTGTTTTTT. This chain uses TRBV11-1 with TRBJ1-4, with TRBD1 matching 9 bases. The CDR3 totals 15 residues. Losses at the gene ends were 5 bases for V and 4 bases for J; bases not matched to a gene: 5. The germline CDR1 and CDR2 sequences are SGHAT and FQDESV (reference sequence).

CDR3 sequence reads: CASSEPRTGGVYSNQPQHF. The CDR3 DNA sequence: TGTGCCAGCAGTGAACCGAGGACAGGGGGCGTCTATAGCAATCAGCCCCAGCATTTT. This sequence joins TRBV6-1 and TRBJ1-5; 11 nucleotides match TRBD1. Germline-derived CDR1 and CDR2 are MNHNS and SASEGT. CDR3 length equals 19 residues. The V gene end was trimmed by 2 bases and the J gene end by 0 bases; junction bases not matched to a gene: 9.

About this clone: Other DNA sequences of this sample code for an identical CDR3. This sequence joins TRBV7-9 and TRBJ1-2; D gene unclear. This CDR3 has 13 amino acids. Deletions cut 1 base from V and 6 bases from J, with 9 bases between. Germline CDR1 and CDR2: SEHNR and FQNEAQ (reference sequence). Here the CDR3 reads CASSLDRGDGYTF. The CDR3 DNA reads TGTGCCAGCAGCTTAGATCGCGGGGATGGCTACACCTTC.

This chain uses TRBV6-2 or TRBV6-3 with TRBJ2-4; possibly TRBD2 for D (6 bases). Germline CDR1 reads MNHEY; CDR2 reads SVGEGT. The CDR3 consists of 14 residues. V dropped 4 bases and J dropped 7 bases, with 14 bases sitting between them. In DNA form, the CDR3 reads TGTGCCAGCAGTTCCTTCGGGGGACGCAACATTCAGTACTTC. Amino acid sequence: CASSSFGGRNIQYF.

The rearrangement joins TRBV30 to TRBJ1-1, with 10 nucleotides matching TRBD1. The CDR3 is 13 residues long. Per germline, CDR1 GTSNPN and CDR2 SVGIG (reference sequence). V lost 5 bases to trimming and J lost 0 bases; unmatched junction nucleotides: 0. CDR3 sequence reads: CAWGQGVNTEAFF. As DNA, the CDR3 is TGTGCCTGGGGACAGGGGGTGAACACTGAAGCTTTCTTT.

This clone was recorded only once. The V call is TRBV3-1 (or the pseudogene TRBV3-2), the J call TRBJ2-3; the match to TRBD2 covers 9 bases. With V trimmed by 1 base and J by 2 bases, 4 bases remained unmatched. The CDR3 runs 16 residues. Germline CDR1 LGHDT, CDR2 YNNKEL (reference sequence). This CDR3 is CASSQVSGGLTDTQYF. Here the CDR3 DNA reads TGTGCCAGCAGCCAAGTTAGCGGGGGCCTCACAGATACGCAGTATTTT.

This chain links TRBV4-3 with TRBJ2-4, with 8 bases that match TRBD1. V trimming: 0 bases; J trimming: 4 bases; junction bases outside the gene matches: 2. CDR3 size: 15 residues. CDR1 and CDR2 from the germline V gene are LGHNA and YSLEER. As DNA, the CDR3 is TGCGCCAGCAGCCAAGATAACAGGGGGAAAAACATTCAGTACTTC. It specifies CASSQDNRGKNIQYF.

The chain carries TRBV9 and TRBJ1-6, with 10 bases that match TRBD1. CDR1 and CDR2 (germline): SGDLS, YYNGEE. CDR3 length: 15 residues. The ends lost 4 bases at V and 10 bases at J; junction bases unmatched: 8. The DNA for the CDR3 is TGTGCCAGCAGCCCCGGGACAGGGGTACACTCACCCCTCCACTTT. This translates into CASSPGTGVHSPLHF. Full variable domain (outside the CDR3, taken from reference TRBV9 and TRBJ1-6): DSGVTQTPKHLITATGQRVTLRCSPRSGDLSVYWYQQSLDQGLQFLIQYYNGEERAKGNILERFSAQQFPDLHSELNLSSLELGDSALYFCASSPGTGVHSPLHFGNGTRLTVT.

The rearrangement uses TRBV19 and TRBJ2-5; TRBD2 aligns across 8 bases. V shed 4 bases and J 2 bases; nucleotides not matched to a gene: 9. CDR1 and CDR2 from the germline V gene are LNHDA and SQIVND (reference sequence). The CDR3 extends over 16 amino acids. The CDR3 here is CASSTLGGALQETQYF. DNA of the CDR3: TGTGCCAGTAGTACTCTCGGGGGGGCCCTACAAGAGACCCAGTACTTC.

V and J are TRBV29-1 and TRBJ1-4, with TRBD1 matching over 7 bases. The germline gives CDR1 SQVTM, CDR2 ANQGSEA. The CDR3 loop spans 13 amino acids. J gave up 5 bases and V 6 bases, and 6 bases lay outside the gene matches. The CDR3 is CSVATGLNEKLFF. In DNA form, the CDR3 reads TGCAGCGTCGCGACAGGGCTGAATGAAAAACTGTTTTTT. The whole variable domain, filled in from reference TRBV29-1 and TRBJ1-4, reads SAVISQKPSRDICQRGTSLTIQCQVDSQVTMMFWYRQQPGQSLTLIATANQGSEATYESGFVIDKFPISRPNLTFSTLTVSNMSPEDSSIYLCSVATGLNEKLFFGSGTQLSVL.

The chain links TRBV19 to TRBJ1-1; 7 bases agree with TRBD1. Looked up from germline, CDR1 is LNHDA and CDR2 is SQIVND (reference sequence). Trimming at V came to 6 bases and at J to 4 bases, leaving 17 bases not matched to a gene. The CDR3 extends over 17 amino acids. The CDR3 region has the DNA TGTGCCAGTAGGCCCCGGACAGGAGGGGTAACGGGCACTGAAGCTTTCTTT. Translated, it gives CASRPRTGGVTGTEAFF.

This sequence joins TRBV5-1 and TRBJ2-5, with TRBD2 as a possible D gene (6 bases). The CDR3 spans 17 residues. The germline CDR1 and CDR2 sequences are SGHRS and YFSETQ. Trimming cost V 0 bases and J 3 bases, with 18 bases left between them. This chain's CDR3 is CASSLGEWRGAEETQYF. The CDR3 coding sequence is TGCGCCAGCAGCTTGGGAGAGTGGCGGGGAGCGGAAGAGACCCAGTACTTC.

The genes are TRBV19 and TRBJ2-3; 12 bases line up with TRBD2. The germline V gene encodes CDR1 LNHDA and CDR2 SQIVND (reference sequence). The CDR3 sequence is 17 residues long. V lost 5 bases to trimming and J lost 6 bases; unmatched junction nucleotides: 12. The CDR3 here is CASSRILAGGLGDTQYF. CDR3 coding DNA: TGTGCCAGTAGTCGCATCCTAGCGGGGGGGCTAGGGGATACGCAGTATTTT.

The chain recombines TRBV5-4 with TRBJ2-7; TRBD1 aligns across 7 bases. CDR1 is SGHNT and CDR2 is YYREEE in the germline V gene (reference sequence). Trimming cost V 4 bases and J 4 bases; bases outside gene matches: 8. The CDR3 has 14 residues. CDR3 sequence reads: CASSRIPGQYEQYF. Written as DNA, the CDR3 is TGTGCCAGCAGCCGAATTCCGGGACAGTACGAGCAGTACTTC. Based on the CDR3 plus reference TRBV5-4 and TRBJ2-7, the full variable domain is ETGVTQSPTHLIKTRGQQVTLRCSSQSGHNTVSWYQQALGQGPQFIFQYYREEENGRGNFPPRFSGLQFPNYSSELNVNALELDDSALYLCASSRIPGQYEQYFGPGTRLTVT.

This clone was found once. This chain uses TRBV7-2 with TRBJ2-4, with D perhaps matching TRBD2 (6 bases). This CDR3 comprises 14 residues. V lost 0 bases to trimming and J lost 3 bases, with 6 bases between them. Germline-derived CDR1 and CDR2 are SGHTA and FQGNSA. The CDR3 DNA follows: TGTGCCAGCAGCTTAGCGGAGGGCAAAAACATTCAGTACTTC. Protein product: CASSLAEGKNIQYF.